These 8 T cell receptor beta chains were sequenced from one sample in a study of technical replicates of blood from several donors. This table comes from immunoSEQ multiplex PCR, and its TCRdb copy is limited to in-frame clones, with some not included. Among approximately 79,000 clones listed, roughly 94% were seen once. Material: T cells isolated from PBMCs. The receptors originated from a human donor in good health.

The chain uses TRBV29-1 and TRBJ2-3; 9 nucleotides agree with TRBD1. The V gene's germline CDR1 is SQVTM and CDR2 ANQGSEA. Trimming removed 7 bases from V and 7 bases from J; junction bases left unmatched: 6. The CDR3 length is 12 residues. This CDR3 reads CSGGTGLNTQYF. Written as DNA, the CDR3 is TGCAGCGGAGGGACAGGGCTAAATACGCAGTATTTT.

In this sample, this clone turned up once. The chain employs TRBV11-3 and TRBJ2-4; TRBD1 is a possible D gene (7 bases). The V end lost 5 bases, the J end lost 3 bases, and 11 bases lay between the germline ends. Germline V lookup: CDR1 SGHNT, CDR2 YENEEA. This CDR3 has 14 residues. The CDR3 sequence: CASSAGQSKNIQYF. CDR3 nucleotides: TGTGCCAGCAGCGCGGGACAGAGCAAAAACATTCAGTACTTC.

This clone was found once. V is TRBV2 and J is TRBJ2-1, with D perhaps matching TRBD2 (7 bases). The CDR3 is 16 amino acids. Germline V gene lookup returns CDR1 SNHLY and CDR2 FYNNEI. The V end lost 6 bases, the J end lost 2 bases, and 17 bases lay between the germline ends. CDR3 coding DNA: TGTGCCAGCAGGGGGGGCGGGAGTGATCCCTACAATGAGCAGTTCTTC. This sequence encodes CASRGGGSDPYNEQFF.

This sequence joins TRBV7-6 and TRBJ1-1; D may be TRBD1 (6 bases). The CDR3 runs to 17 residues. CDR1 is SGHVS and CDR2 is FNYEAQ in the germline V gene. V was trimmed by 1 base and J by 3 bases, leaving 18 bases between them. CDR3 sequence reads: CASSLVAGGGRDTEAFF. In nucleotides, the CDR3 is TGTGCCAGCAGCTTAGTGGCCGGTGGGGGCCGGGACACTGAAGCTTTCTTT.

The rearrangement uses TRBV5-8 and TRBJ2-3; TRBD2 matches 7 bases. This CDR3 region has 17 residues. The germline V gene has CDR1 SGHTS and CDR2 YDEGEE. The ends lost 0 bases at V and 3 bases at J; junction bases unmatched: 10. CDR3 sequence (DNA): TGTGCCAGCAGCTTGGCCCTACTACTAGCGCGAACAGATACGCAGTATTTT. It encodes CASSLALLLARTDTQYF.

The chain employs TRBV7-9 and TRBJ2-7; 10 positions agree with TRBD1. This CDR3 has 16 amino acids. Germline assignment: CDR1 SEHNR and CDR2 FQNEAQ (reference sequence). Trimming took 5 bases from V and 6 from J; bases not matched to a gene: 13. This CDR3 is CASSPYAGQGRSEQYF. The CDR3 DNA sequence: TGTGCCAGCAGCCCCTACGCGGGACAGGGGAGAAGCGAGCAGTACTTC.

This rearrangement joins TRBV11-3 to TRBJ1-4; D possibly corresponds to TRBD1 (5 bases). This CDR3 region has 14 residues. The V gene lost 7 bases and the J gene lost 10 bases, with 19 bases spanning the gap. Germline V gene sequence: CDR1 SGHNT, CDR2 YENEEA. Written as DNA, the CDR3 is TGTGCCAGCACCGTAGGGACTGTAAACGGAAAACTGTTTTTT. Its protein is CASTVGTVNGKLFF.

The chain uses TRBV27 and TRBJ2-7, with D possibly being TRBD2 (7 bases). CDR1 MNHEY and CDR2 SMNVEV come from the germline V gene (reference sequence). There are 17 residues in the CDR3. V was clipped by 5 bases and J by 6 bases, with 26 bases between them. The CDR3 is CASSLPTRRGGSLEQYF. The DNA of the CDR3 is TGTGCCAGCAGTCTACCTACTAGGAGGGGGGGAAGCCTCGAGCAGTACTTC.